The text below deals with one T cell receptor (beta chain). What it binds is unknown. The sample is drawn from a study of T-cell memory formation after mild COVID-19. Study-level background: Clusters were largely donor specific. Study-level findings and limits: Among CD4+ contracting clones, most were CM and EM, and CD8+ ones EMRA.

V was pared by 2 bases and J by 6 bases, with 13 bases between. From germline, CDR1 is LNHNV and CDR2 YYDKDF (reference sequence). The CDR3 runs to 14 residues. TCRdb reprocessed the 5' RACE reads with MiXCR, giving one entry per CDR3 protein. The sample yields a few hundred thousand distinct CDR3 sequences, 24% seen once. The sample consisted of PBMCs or a T cell subset sorted from them (not recorded which). This chain joins TRBV15 and TRBJ1-1; perhaps TRBD1 as D (5 bases). This sequence was found in an adult woman who had mild COVID-19 (a few samples of this study predate the infection). Cell type and time point are not known. In DNA form, the CDR3 reads TGTGCCACCAGCAGAACCCGGGACTCCTCTGAAGCTTTCTTT. Protein product: CATSRTRDSSEAFF.